These 22 T cell receptor beta chains came from one sample sequenced in a study of breast tumors, draining lymph nodes, adjacent tissues. TCRdb reprocessed the multiplex PCR reads via MiXCR and lists one record per CDR3 protein. Among about 170,000 distinct CDR3 sequences listed, 30% to 35% were seen once. Breast cancer patients provided tissue from their axillary draining lymph nodes. Material for sequencing was axillary lymph node tissue. Receptors originate from a female donor with breast cancer. Some clones in this sample may be carry-over from other donors' samples.

This clonotype occurred many times. The CDR3 DNA reads TGTGCCAGTAGTATAGGGGAGACCTATGGCTACACCTTC. Translated, it gives CASSIGETYGYTF. This sequence joins TRBV19 and TRBJ1-2; D is undetermined. Trimming took 1 base from V and 4 from J, leaving 7 bases between them. In germline, CDR1 is LNHDA, CDR2 SQIVND (reference sequence). The CDR3 extends over 13 amino acids.

Comment on this clonotype: This may be a read error, as it is one base from a much larger clone. This chain connects TRBV28 to TRBJ2-3, with a tentative D call TRBD1 (5 bases). Germline CDR1 MDHEN, CDR2 SYDVKM. This CDR3 region has 14 residues. The chain's CDR3 is CDSILRGGTDTQYF. The DNA of the CDR3 is TGTGACAGCATTCTTAGGGGTGGCACAGATACGCAGTATTTT.

This clonotype was seen once. A junction boundary mismatches the germline segment, possibly from a read error. The CDR3 sequence is CASSCNPGTPKETQYF. For the CDR3, the DNA is TGTGCCAGTAGTTGCAACCCCGGGACTCCAAAAGAGACCCAGTACTTC. This sequence joins TRBV6-5 and TRBJ2-5, with D perhaps matching TRBD2 (6 bases). The CDR3 sequence is 16 residues long. Germline CDR1 MNHEY, CDR2 SVGAGI.

Regarding this clonotype: A read error may be the cause here, since a much bigger clone is one base away. This chain joins TRBV20-1 and TRBJ1-5; D unclear. This CDR3 contains 16 residues. Trimming took 3 bases from V and 4 from J, leaving 19 bases between them. Germline V gives CDR1 DFQATT, CDR2 SNEGSKA (reference sequence). The CDR3 DNA reads as TGCAGTGCTAGTATTAGAGTATTGGGTCCAAATCAGCCCCAGCATTTT. Protein sequence: CSASIRVLGPNQPQHF.

This clonotype was seen many times. A clone one base away is much larger, so this may be a read error. The chain joins TRBV13 to TRBJ2-3; D gene unclear. V was trimmed by 2 bases and J by 3 bases, leaving 15 bases between them. This CDR3 has 16 amino acids. Germline loops: CDR1 PRHDT, CDR2 FYEKMQ (reference sequence). The CDR3 DNA reads as TGTGCCAGCAGCTTACCTTCCGGTCCCCCGACAGATACGCAGTATTTT. This gives the protein CASSLPSGPPTDTQYF.

The chain couples TRBV6-5 to TRBJ1-1, with 8 bases that match TRBD1. The CDR3 contains 16 residues. Germline V CDR1 and CDR2: MNHEY, SVGAGI. Trimming removed 6 bases from V and 1 base from J; junction bases left unmatched: 10. The CDR3 protein is CASSPRQGPPNTEAFF. As DNA, the CDR3 is TGTGCCAGCAGCCCCAGACAGGGGCCCCCGAACACTGAAGCTTTCTTT.

The chain recombines TRBV30 with TRBJ2-2, with TRBD2 matching 8 bases. V trimming: 4 bases; J trimming: 6 bases; junction bases outside the gene matches: 7. Germline CDR1 reads GTSNPN; CDR2 reads SVGIG (reference sequence). The CDR3 is 14 amino acids. The CDR3 DNA sequence: TGTGCCTGGACCGCGGGACTAGATGCCGGGGAGCTGTTTTTT. This translates into CAWTAGLDAGELFF.

About this clonotype: A much larger clone is a single base away; this may be a read error. V and J are TRBV5-5 and TRBJ2-1, with TRBD2 matching 10 bases. V was pared by 7 bases and J by 4 bases, with 11 bases of the junction left unmatched. CDR1 and CDR2 (germline): SGHKS, YYEKEE (reference sequence). The CDR3 loop spans 16 amino acids. The CDR3 nucleotides read TGTGCCAGCCCGAAAACCGGGACTAGCGCTTACAATGAGCAGTTCTTC. Encoded protein: CASPKTGTSAYNEQFF.

The table lists this clonotype with many counts. The V and J genes are TRBV5-1 and TRBJ1-2, with D perhaps matching TRBD1 (5 bases). Deletions cut 4 bases from V and 5 bases from J, with 12 bases between. This CDR3 comprises 13 residues. Germline V lookup: CDR1 SGHRS, CDR2 YFSETQ. CDR3 in amino acids: CASSPRVGYGYTF. The CDR3 nucleotides are TGCGCCAGCAGCCCCAGGGTGGGGTATGGCTACACCTTC.

This clonotype was recorded at least ten times. This chain connects TRBV5-1 to TRBJ2-1; D may be TRBD1 (6 bases). The germline V and J ends were trimmed by 9 bases and 2 bases, with 15 bases remaining between them. The CDR3 loop spans 14 amino acids. Germline loops: CDR1 SGHRS, CDR2 YFSETQ. CDR3 protein: CATLPDRTYNEQFF. CDR3 nucleotide sequence: TGCGCCACCCTCCCCGACAGGACCTACAATGAGCAGTTCTTC. Based on the CDR3 plus reference TRBV5-1 and TRBJ2-1, the full variable domain is KAGVTQTPRYLIKTRGQQVTLSCSPISGHRSVSWYQQTPGQGLQFLFEYFSETQRNKGNFPGRFSGRQFSNSRSEMNVSTLELGDSALYLCATLPDRTYNEQFFGPGTRLTVL.

The genes are TRBV29-1 and TRBJ2-2; D is uncertain. Looked up from germline, CDR1 is SQVTM and CDR2 is ANQGSEA. The CDR3 has 15 amino acids. V was trimmed by 2 bases and J by 0 bases, leaving 10 bases between them. The CDR3: CSVELGCANTGELFF. CDR3 nucleotides: TGCAGCGTTGAATTGGGCTGTGCGAACACCGGGGAGCTGTTTTTT.

This clonotype was seen many times. The chain couples TRBV19 to TRBJ1-2; D not certain. This CDR3 comprises 14 residues. V lost 3 bases and J 2 bases, leaving 10 bases between the germline ends. Germline values: CDR1 LNHDA, CDR2 SQIVND (reference sequence). The CDR3: CASSITEINYGYTF. The CDR3 DNA sequence: TGTGCCAGTAGTATCACAGAGATCAACTATGGCTACACCTTC.

A remark on this clonotype: It may be a read error: a sequence one base away is much more abundant. This chain joins TRBV11-2 and TRBJ2-1; D possibly corresponds to TRBD2 (7 bases). V gave up 4 bases and J gave up 2 bases, with 15 bases separating them. CDR3 size: 16 residues. Germline assignment: CDR1 SGHAT and CDR2 FQNNGV. This chain's CDR3 is CASSSFRGAAYNEQFF. The CDR3 DNA reads TGTGCCAGCAGCTCCTTTCGGGGGGCCGCCTACAATGAGCAGTTCTTC.

This clonotype was observed at least ten times. The gene calls are TRBV4-3 and TRBJ1-5; D gene uncertain. The CDR3 spans 17 residues. The germline gives CDR1 LGHNA, CDR2 YSLEER. V lost 0 bases, J lost 3 bases, and 15 bases lay in between. The CDR3 here is CASSQDAYGLVNQPQHF. The CDR3 DNA follows: TGCGCCAGCAGCCAAGATGCCTACGGGCTAGTCAATCAGCCCCAGCATTTT.

This clonotype was observed at least ten times. The rearrangement uses TRBV7-2 and TRBJ2-3; no clear D gene. The germline V gene encodes CDR1 SGHTA and CDR2 FQGNSA. The germline V and J ends were trimmed by 4 bases and 5 bases, with 7 bases remaining between them. The CDR3 totals 12 residues. In nucleotides, the CDR3 is TGTGCCAGCAGCTCGTATATAGATACGCAGTATTTT. Translating it yields CASSSYIDTQYF. The full variable domain, completed using reference TRBV7-2 and TRBJ2-3, is GAGVSQSPSNKVTEKGKDVELRCDPISGHTALYWYRQSLGQGLEFLIYFQGNSAPDKSGLPSDRFSAERTGGSVSTLTIQRTQQEDSAVYLCASSSYIDTQYFGPGTRLTVL.

This clonotype was seen many times. The rearrangement links TRBV7-3 to TRBJ1-6; D unresolved. The CDR3 sequence is 14 residues long. V dropped 1 base and J dropped 9 bases, with 10 bases sitting between them. The germline V gene encodes CDR1 SGHTA and CDR2 FQGTGA. The CDR3 loop is CASSLKQWGSPLHF. The CDR3 DNA is TGTGCCAGCAGCTTAAAACAGTGGGGTTCACCCCTCCACTTT.

This clonotype was detected ten times or more. The CDR3, as DNA: TGCAGTGCTAGCTCTGAGGGCTCCTATAATTCACCCCTCCACTTT. Encoded protein: CSASSEGSYNSPLHF. This chain joins TRBV20-1 and TRBJ1-6; D not resolved. V was clipped by 3 bases and J by 0 bases, with 9 bases between them. The CDR3 is made up of 15 amino acids. Looked up from germline, CDR1 is DFQATT and CDR2 is SNEGSKA (reference sequence).

This clonotype was seen ten or more times. The rearrangement joins TRBV12-3 or TRBV12-4 to TRBJ2-2; a possible D gene is TRBD2 (6 bases). V was cut by 7 bases and J by 6 bases, with 15 bases left in between. CDR3 length: 14 residues. This CDR3 is CASTNSGRSGELFF. Here the CDR3 DNA reads TGTGCCAGCACCAACTCGGGGAGGTCCGGGGAGCTGTTTTTT.

This clonotype showed up just a few times. The chain has TRBV30 and TRBJ2-1; tentative D call: TRBD2 (5 bases). Germline V gives CDR1 GTSNPN, CDR2 SVGIG (reference sequence). CDR3 length equals 18 residues. V was cut by 2 bases and J by 9 bases, with 29 bases left in between. The CDR3 spells CAWSRGLTSSSVRGEQFF. CDR3 DNA sequence: TGTGCCTGGAGTCGTGGACTTACCTCCAGCTCGGTTCGGGGTGAGCAGTTCTTC.

This clonotype occurred many times. This rearrangement joins TRBV12-3 or TRBV12-4 to TRBJ2-7; D unclear. This CDR3 has 13 amino acids. V lost 3 bases, J lost 6 bases, and 12 bases lay in between. This chain's CDR3 is CASSFSAAGEQYF. As DNA, the CDR3 is TGTGCCAGCAGTTTCTCCGCAGCCGGCGAGCAGTACTTC.

This clonotype was seen many times. The chain combines TRBV28 with TRBJ2-7; 9 nucleotides align to TRBD1. Germline CDR1 reads MDHEN; CDR2 reads SYDVKM. This CDR3 is built from 15 residues. Trimming took 7 bases from V and 5 from J; bases not matched to a gene: 12. The DNA of the CDR3 is TGTGCCAGCACCACTCAAGGACAGGGGTTTGACGAGCAGTACTTC. It encodes CASTTQGQGFDEQYF.

The chain couples TRBV7-9 to TRBJ2-2; 16 nucleotides line up with TRBD2. CDR3 length: 15 amino acids. CDR1 is SEHNR and CDR2 is FQNEAQ in the germline V gene (reference sequence). Trimming removed 10 bases from V and 4 bases from J; junction bases left unmatched: 3. CDR3 protein: CATGLAGGGTGELFF. CDR3 nucleotide sequence: TGTGCCACGGGACTAGCGGGGGGGGGCACCGGGGAGCTGTTTTTT.